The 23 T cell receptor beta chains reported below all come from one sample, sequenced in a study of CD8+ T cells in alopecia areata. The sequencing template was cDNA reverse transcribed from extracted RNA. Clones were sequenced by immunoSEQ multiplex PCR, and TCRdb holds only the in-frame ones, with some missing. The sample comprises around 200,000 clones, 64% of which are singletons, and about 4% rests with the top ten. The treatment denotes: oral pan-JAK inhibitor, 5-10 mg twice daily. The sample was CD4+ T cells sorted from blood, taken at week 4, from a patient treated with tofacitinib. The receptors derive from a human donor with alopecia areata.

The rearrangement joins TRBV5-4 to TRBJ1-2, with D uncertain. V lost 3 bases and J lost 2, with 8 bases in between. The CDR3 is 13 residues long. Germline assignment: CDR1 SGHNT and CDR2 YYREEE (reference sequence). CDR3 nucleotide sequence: TGTGCCAGCAGCTGGAAGGGCAACTATGGCTACACCTTC. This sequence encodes CASSWKGNYGYTF.

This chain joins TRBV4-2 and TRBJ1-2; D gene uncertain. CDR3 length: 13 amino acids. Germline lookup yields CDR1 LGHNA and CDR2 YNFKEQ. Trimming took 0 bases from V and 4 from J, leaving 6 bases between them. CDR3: CASSQDQFYGYTF. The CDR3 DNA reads TGTGCCAGCAGCCAAGATCAATTCTATGGCTACACCTTC.

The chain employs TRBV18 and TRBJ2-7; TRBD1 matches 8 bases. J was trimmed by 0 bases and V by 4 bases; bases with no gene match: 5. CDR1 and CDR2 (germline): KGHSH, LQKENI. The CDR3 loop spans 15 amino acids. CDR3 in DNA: TGTGCCAGCTCACTGGGACAGGAAAGCTCCTACGAGCAGTACTTC. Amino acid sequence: CASSLGQESSYEQYF.

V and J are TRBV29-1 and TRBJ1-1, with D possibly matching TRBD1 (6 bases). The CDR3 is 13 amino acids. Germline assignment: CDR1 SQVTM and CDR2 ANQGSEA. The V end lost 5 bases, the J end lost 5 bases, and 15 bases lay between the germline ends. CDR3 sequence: CSVLKRGGTEAFF. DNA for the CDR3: TGCAGCGTTTTAAAGAGAGGGGGGACTGAAGCTTTCTTT.

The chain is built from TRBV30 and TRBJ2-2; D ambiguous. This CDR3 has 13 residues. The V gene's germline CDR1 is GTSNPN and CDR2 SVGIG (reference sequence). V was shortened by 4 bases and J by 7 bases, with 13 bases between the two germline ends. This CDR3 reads CAWKIKGHGELFF. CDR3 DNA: TGTGCCTGGAAAATCAAGGGTCACGGGGAGCTGTTTTTT.

The CDR3 loop reads CASSYSLLETQYF. CDR3 sequence (DNA): TGTGCCAGCAGTTACTCATTGCTCGAGACCCAGTACTTC. V is TRBV6-5 and J is TRBJ2-5; D is unclear. Germline V lookup: CDR1 MNHEY, CDR2 SVGAGI. This CDR3 has 13 residues. Trimming pared 0 bases from V and 5 bases from J, leaving 7 bases between.

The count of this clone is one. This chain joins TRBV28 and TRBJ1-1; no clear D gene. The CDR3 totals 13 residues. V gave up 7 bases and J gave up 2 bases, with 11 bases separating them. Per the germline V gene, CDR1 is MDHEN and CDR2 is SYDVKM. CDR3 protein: CASILRGNTEAFF. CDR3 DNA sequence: TGTGCCAGCATCCTACGAGGAAACACTGAAGCTTTCTTT.

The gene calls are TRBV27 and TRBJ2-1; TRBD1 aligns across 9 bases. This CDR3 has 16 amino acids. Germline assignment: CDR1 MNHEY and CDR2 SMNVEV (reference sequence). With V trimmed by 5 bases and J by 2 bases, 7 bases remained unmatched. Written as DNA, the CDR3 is TGTGCCAGCAGTCCCTGGACAGGGGACACCTACAATGAGCAGTTCTTC. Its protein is CASSPWTGDTYNEQFF.

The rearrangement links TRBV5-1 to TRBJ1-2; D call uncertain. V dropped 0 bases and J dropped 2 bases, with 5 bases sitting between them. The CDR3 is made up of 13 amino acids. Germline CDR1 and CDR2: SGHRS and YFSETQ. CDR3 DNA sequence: TGCGCCAGCAGCTTGGAAGTAAACTATGGCTACACCTTC. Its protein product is CASSLEVNYGYTF.

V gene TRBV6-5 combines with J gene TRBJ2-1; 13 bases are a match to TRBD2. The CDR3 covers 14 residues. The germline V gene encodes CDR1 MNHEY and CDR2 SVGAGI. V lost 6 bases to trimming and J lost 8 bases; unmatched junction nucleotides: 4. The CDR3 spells CASRPGLAGYEQFF. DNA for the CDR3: TGTGCCAGCAGGCCGGGACTAGCGGGGTATGAGCAGTTCTTC.

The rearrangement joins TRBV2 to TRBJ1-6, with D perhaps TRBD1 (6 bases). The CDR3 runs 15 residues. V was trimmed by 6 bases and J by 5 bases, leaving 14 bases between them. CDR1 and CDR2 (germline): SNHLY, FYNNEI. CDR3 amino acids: CASRTGTFNNSPLHF. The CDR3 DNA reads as TGTGCCAGCAGAACCGGGACATTTAATAATTCACCCCTCCACTTT. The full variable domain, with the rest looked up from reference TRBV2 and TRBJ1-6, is EPEVTQTPSHQVTQMGQEVILRCVPISNHLYFYWYRQILGQKVEFLVSFYNNEISEKSEIFDDQFSVERPDGSNFTLKIRSTKLEDSAMYFCASRTGTFNNSPLHFGNGTRLTVT.

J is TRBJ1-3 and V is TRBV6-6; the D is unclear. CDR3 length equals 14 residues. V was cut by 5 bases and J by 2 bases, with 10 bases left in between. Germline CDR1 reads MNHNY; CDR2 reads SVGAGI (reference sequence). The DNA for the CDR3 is TGTGCCAGCAGTCTTGGGATGGCTGGAAACACCATATATTTT. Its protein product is CASSLGMAGNTIYF.

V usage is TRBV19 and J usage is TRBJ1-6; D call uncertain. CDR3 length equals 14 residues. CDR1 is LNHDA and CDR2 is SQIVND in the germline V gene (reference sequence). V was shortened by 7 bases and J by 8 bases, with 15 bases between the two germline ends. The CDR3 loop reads CASMKGLNDSPLHF. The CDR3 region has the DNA TGTGCCAGTATGAAAGGACTAAATGATTCACCCCTCCACTTT. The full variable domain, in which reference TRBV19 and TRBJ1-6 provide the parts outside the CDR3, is DGGITQSPKYLFRKEGQNVTLSCEQNLNHDAMYWYRQDPGQGLRLIYYSQIVNDFQKGDIAEGYSVSREKKESFPLTVTSAQKNPTAFYLCASMKGLNDSPLHFGNGTRLTVT.

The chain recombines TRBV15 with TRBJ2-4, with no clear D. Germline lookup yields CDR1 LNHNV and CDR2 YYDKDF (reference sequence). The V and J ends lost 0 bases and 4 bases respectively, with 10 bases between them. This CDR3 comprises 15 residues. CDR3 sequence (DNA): TGTGCCACCAGCAGAGATACGTCCTCGAAAAACATTCAGTACTTC. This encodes CATSRDTSSKNIQYF. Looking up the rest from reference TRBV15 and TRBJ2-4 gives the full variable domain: DAMVIQNPRYQVTQFGKPVTLSCSQTLNHNVMYWYQQKSSQAPKLLFHYYDKDFNNEADTPDNFQSRRPNTSFCFLDIRSPGLGDTAMYLCATSRDTSSKNIQYFGAGTRLSVL.

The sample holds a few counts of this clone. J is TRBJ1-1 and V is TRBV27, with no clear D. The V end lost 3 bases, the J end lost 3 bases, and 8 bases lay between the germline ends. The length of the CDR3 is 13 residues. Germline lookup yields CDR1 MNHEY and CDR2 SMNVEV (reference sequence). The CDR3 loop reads CASSFWEDTEAFF. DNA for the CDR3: TGTGCCAGCAGTTTCTGGGAGGACACTGAAGCTTTCTTT.

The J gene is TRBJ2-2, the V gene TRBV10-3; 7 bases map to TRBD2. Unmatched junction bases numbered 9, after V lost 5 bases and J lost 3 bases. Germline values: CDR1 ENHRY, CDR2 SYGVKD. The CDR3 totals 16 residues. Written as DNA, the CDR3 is TGTGCCATCAGTATAGCGGGCCGAGGGGACACCGGGGAGCTGTTTTTT. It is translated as CAISIAGRGDTGELFF.

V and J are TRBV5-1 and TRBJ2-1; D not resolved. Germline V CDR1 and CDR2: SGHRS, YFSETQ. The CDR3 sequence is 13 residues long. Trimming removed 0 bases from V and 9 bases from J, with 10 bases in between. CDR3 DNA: TGCGCCAGCAGCTTGGGGGGATTCCTTGAGCAGTTCTTC. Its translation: CASSLGGFLEQFF.

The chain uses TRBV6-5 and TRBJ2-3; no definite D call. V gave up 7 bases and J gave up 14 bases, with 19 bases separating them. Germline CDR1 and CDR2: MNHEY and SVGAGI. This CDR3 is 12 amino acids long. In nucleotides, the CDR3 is TGTGCCAGCAAGGACCCGGGCCCCTTGCTGTATTTT. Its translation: CASKDPGPLLYF.

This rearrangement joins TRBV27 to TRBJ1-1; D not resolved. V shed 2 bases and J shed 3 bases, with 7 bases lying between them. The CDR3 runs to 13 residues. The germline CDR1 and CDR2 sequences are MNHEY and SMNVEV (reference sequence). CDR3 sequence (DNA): TGTGCCAGCAGTTTAAATTGGGACACTGAAGCTTTCTTT. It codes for CASSLNWDTEAFF.

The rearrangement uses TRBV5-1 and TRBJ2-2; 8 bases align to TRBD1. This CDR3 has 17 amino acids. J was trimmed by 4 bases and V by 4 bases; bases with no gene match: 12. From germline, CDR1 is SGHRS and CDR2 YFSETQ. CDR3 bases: TGCGCCAGCAGCCTGGGAGGTCAGGGGGCAGGCACCGGGGAGCTGTTTTTT. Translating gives CASSLGGQGAGTGELFF.

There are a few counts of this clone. The CDR3 DNA reads as TGTGCCAGCAGCCCTCGGGGACAGGGCCTCTACGAGCAGTACTTC. Amino acids: CASSPRGQGLYEQYF. The genes are TRBV2 and TRBJ2-7, with 9 positions matching TRBD1. The V and J ends lost 6 bases and 3 bases, in that order; junction bases with no gene match: 9. The germline gives CDR1 SNHLY, CDR2 FYNNEI. The CDR3 spans 15 residues.

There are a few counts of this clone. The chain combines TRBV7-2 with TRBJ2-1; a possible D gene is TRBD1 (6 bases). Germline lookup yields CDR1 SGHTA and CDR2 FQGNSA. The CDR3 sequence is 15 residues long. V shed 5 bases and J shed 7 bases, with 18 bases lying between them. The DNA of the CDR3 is TGTGCCAGCAGCCCGATGGGGGCGAGGGAAAATGAGCAGTTCTTC. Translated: CASSPMGARENEQFF.

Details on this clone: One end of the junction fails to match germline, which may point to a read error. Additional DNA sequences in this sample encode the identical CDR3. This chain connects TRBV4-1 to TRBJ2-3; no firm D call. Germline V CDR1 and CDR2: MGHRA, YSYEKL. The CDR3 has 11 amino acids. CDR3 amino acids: CASSPGDTQYF. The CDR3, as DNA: TGTGCCAGCAGCCCTGGTGATACGCAGTATTTT.